This T cell receptor beta chain was sequenced in a study of blood T cell repertoires in COVID-19 (TCRdb year 2020). About the full investigation: The collaborator samples originated in the United States, Italy and Spain and spanned the acute and convalescent phases of COVID-19. The dataset comprised deeply sampled blood TCRbeta repertoires from subjects exposed to, actively infected with, or recovered from COVID-19. The samples were drawn from the first 160 participants of the ongoing ImmuneRACE study and from 1,200 or so subjects provided by 6 global collaborators. Nearly every sample came with metadata listing a de-identified subject ID, COVID-19 status, age in years and sex. The prospective study material was composed of cDNA or gDNA derived from T cells, B-cell-depleted T cells, or PBMCs. The repertoires were released in a freely available public database intended as a resource for research on the immune response to SARS-CoV-2. HLA class I and class II types, where available, came from metadata supplied by the sample provider rather than from assay-based typing. Here is what the overall study found, with its caveats: The quantity of clinical and demographic metadata differed by source and by participant and was supplied without curation.

Each collaborating institution followed its own protocols to collect whole blood in K2EDTA tubes. For TCRbeta analysis, collaborator samples were shipped as frozen whole blood, as isolated PBMCs, or as DNA extracted from either sample type. TCRbeta CDR3 regions were amplified from genomic DNA by means of the immunoSEQ Assay, a bias-controlled multiplex PCR. On the study's bioinformatics: The number of nucleated cells in each sample was estimated from the amplification of reference gene primers within the assay. Sequence reads were collapsed and filtered to measure the absolute abundance of every unique TCRbeta CDR3 rearrangement. For each sample, productive Simpson clonality was calculated by taking the square root of Simpson's diversity index across productive rearrangements. In TCRdb, the immuneACCESS table is reduced to in-frame sequences with V and J assigned. These tables do not hold every clone; where another copy was compared, an unresolved V gene accounts for under half, and the others remain unexplained. From that table come the V and J calls and clone size; the DNA was used to work out D and trimming. The sample table records about 240,000 clones; 80% to 90% of these occur just once. The ten largest account for 6.2% of the sample.

This clone showed up just once. Its antigen is still unknown. No quality values exist for individual bases; no much larger clone is one base distant. The receptor was derived from a man aged 55 to 70 with acute or convalescent COVID-19. The sequenced material came from peripheral blood.

The DNA sequence follows: TGCGCCAGCAGCCAAGAACCCTACCTAGCGGGAGGCCCAGGGGGCACAGATACGCAGTATTTT. This encodes CASSQEPYLAGGPGGTDTQYF. The chain is assembled from TRBV4-3 and TRBJ2-3; 11 of the junction bases match TRBD2. The germline V end is reduced by 0 bases and the J end by 1 base; junction bases left unmatched: 15. Sequences LGHNA (CDR1) and YSLEER (CDR2) are obtained from the germline V gene. CDR3 length: 21 amino acids, cysteine to phenylalanine. The only DNA kept is the CDR3, 63 bases in frame from the first base.